This TCR beta chain was captured in a study of T cell responses to AZD1222 COVID-19 vaccine. The overall study: Researchers grouped second doses given at about 4 or about 12 weeks into one pool. Study observations and caveats: An increase in Spike-specific TCR breadth and depth was observed after two AZD1222 doses. Every sample of the repertoires postdated the peak T cell response. Spike regions recognized by vaccine-associated CD4 TCRs spanned the protein, led by 160-218 and 743-854.

From germline, CDR1 is ENHRY and CDR2 SYGVKD. This CDR3 spans 14 amino acids. V was pared by 6 bases and J by 0 bases, with 4 bases of the junction left unmatched. Notes on this clone: The antigen is unknown.

TCRdb's table, derived via immunoSEQ multiplex PCR, lists solely in-frame clones and lacks some. Of approximately 74,000 clones listed, approximately 90% were seen once; the top ten hold roughly 2.7%. This TCR came from an adult in good health. The sequencing here drew on peripheral blood, taken on day 0 of AZD1222 vaccination. The chain uses TRBV10-3 and TRBJ1-1, with TRBD1 matching over 7 bases. The CDR3 reads CAIRDRAVNTEAFF. CDR3 nucleotide sequence: TGTGCCATCAGAGACAGGGCCGTGAACACTGAAGCTTTCTTT.